The clone carrying this T cell receptor beta chain showed up just a few times. Antigen: not known. The data stem from a study of a mutant IDH1 vaccine in newly diagnosed glioma. Study context: Of treated patients, around 62% were men and approximately 40% women, averaging roughly 37 years. Radiotherapy, temozolomide, or both had been given previously, and both were given to most. Study results and caveats: Whatever changes occurred in top peripheral T cell clonotypes seemed unrelated to pseudoprogression.

Time point given: baseline, week 1 (first vaccination visit). Treatment here: pre-vaccination baseline after standard-of-care therapy. Each astrocytoma in the donors was new, WHO grade 3 or 4, IDH1-mutant and ATRX-lost. The V end lost 3 bases, the J end lost 5 bases, and 10 bases lay between the germline ends. The CDR3 runs to 13 residues. The germline gives CDR1 MNHEY, CDR2 SVGAGI. TCRdb keeps only in-frame clones here, not all; method: immunoSEQ multiplex PCR. The sample gives around 60,000 clones, 91% of which show up once; roughly 2.7% is in the top ten. The TCR comes from a man in his fifties or sixties with glioma. This specimen was PBMCs, taken from a glioma patient treated with radiotherapy, temozolomide or both. The genes are TRBV6-5 and TRBJ1-1; D remains ambiguous. CDR3 DNA: TGTGCCAGCAGTTATGTTGCAGTAACTGAAGCTTTCTTT. It specifies CASSYVAVTEAFF.